The text below deals with one T cell receptor (beta chain). The assay was immunoSEQ multiplex PCR, and TCRdb's table has in-frame clones only and misses some. The sample includes tens of thousands of clones, around nine tenths of them seen just once. This sample stems from a study of blood T cell repertoires in COVID-19. This TCR was sampled from a middle-aged man with active COVID-19. Sequencing used peripheral blood.

The CDR3 DNA sequence: TGTGCCAGCAGCACGGGGACTAGCGGGATCTACAATGAGCAGTTCTTC. It codes for CASSTGTSGIYNEQFF. V gene TRBV5-4 combines with J gene TRBJ2-1; 13 nucleotides align to TRBD2. V lost 4 bases and J lost 3; bases outside the gene matches: 4. CDR3 length equals 16 residues. CDR1 is SGHNT, CDR2 YYREEE, per germline (reference sequence). The variable domain in full, completed from reference TRBV5-4 and TRBJ2-1, reads ETGVTQSPTHLIKTRGQQVTLRCSSQSGHNTVSWYQQALGQGPQFIFQYYREEENGRGNFPPRFSGLQFPNYSSELNVNALELDDSALYLCASSTGTSGIYNEQFFGPGTRLTVL.